Listed below are T cell receptor beta chains from one sample, sequenced in a study of blood T cells in healthy people across ages. TCRdb recomputed calls from the 5' RACE reads with MiXCR, one row per CDR3 protein. The table shows around 800,000 distinct CDR3 sequences, with about 26% occurring only once. These records were also assigned to another study, of T cells of mothers and their children.

Input material: blood. The source is a boy younger than 18 in good health. Both conserved end residues are trimmed from each CDR3. Only part of the rows carry a size: once, few, many, or a class if the clone is expanded.

j_call,v_call,clone_size,cdr3_aa
TRBJ2-1,TRBV12-5,-,ASGPPGLGGEQF
TRBJ1-1,TRBV6-5,-,ASSYSRQTMNTEAF
TRBJ2-2,TRBV20-1,few,SARGTARGELF
TRBJ2-2,TRBV6-5,few,APQGVDTGELF
-,TRBV4-1,few,ASSQGGGSHEQY
TRBJ1-2,TRBV6-5,-,ASKLNYQGRGYT
TRBJ2-1,TRBV19,-,ASSMEIAGGYNEQF
TRBJ2-7,TRBV5-5,-,ASSTQGGAYEQY
TRBJ2-1,TRBV20-1,-,SAVSYNEQF
TRBJ2-1,TRBV12-3/TRBV12-4,-,ASDHGGGLNEQF
TRBJ2-5,TRBV20-1,-,SARPRTIQETQY
TRBJ2-5,TRBV20-1,-,SAGGGGTEGTQY
TRBJ1-4,TRBV7-9,few,ASSPSANEKLF